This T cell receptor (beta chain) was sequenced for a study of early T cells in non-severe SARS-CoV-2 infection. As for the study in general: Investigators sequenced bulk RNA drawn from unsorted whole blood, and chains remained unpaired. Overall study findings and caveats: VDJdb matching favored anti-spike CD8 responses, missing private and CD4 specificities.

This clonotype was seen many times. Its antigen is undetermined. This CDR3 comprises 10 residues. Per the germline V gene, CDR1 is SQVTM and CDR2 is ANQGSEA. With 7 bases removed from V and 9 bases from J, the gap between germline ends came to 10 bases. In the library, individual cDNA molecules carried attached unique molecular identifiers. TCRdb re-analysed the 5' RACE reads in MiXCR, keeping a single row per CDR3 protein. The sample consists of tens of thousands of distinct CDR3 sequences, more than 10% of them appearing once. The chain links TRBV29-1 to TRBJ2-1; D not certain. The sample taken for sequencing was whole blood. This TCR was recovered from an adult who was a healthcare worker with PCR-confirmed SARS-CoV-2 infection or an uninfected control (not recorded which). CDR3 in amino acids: CSAQITEQFF. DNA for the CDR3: TGCAGCGCTCAAATCACTGAGCAGTTCTTC.